The source of this TCR beta chain is a study of cytomegalovirus exposure and HLA in healthy donors. Study findings and constraints: Among TCR beta chains of equal frequency, HLA-associated ones were more clonally expanded in a later analysis. TCR beta V segments were, for the most part, productive about 87% or about 30% of the time in an earlier analysis. The Asian-associated ancestry cluster reportedly had fewer N-insertions than the roughly 670-donor mean in a later analysis. Likely technical artifact: a cluster of highly shared sequence variants.

This clone showed up just a few times. Antigen: not known. CDR3 length: 20 residues. V was clipped by 2 bases and J by 0 bases; unmatched bases: 11. Germline CDR1 and CDR2: PRHDT and FYEKMQ (reference sequence). 60 Vbeta and 13 Jbeta primers were used in PCR. Data came from immunoSEQ multiplex PCR; TCRdb stores just in-frame clones and leaves some out. The data contain 95,000 to 150,000 clones, approximately 66% of them singletons. The TCR sequence derives from a woman in her thirties or forties in good health and CMV-seropositive. Sequenced material: PBMCs. This sequence joins TRBV13 and TRBJ2-1; 12 bases fit TRBD2. For the CDR3, the DNA is TGTGCCAGCAGCTTATATACCAGGACTAGCGGGAAGAGCTCCTACAATGAGCAGTTCTTC. Amino acids: CASSLYTRTSGKSSYNEQFF.